These 22 T cell receptor beta chains were sequenced from one sample in a study of cytomegalovirus exposure and HLA in healthy donors. TCRdb keeps only in-frame clones here, not all; method: immunoSEQ multiplex PCR. The profile shows a few hundred thousand clones, 90% of them singletons. The sample was PBMCs. The origin of the receptors is a woman in her 30s in good health and CMV-seronegative.

The gene calls are TRBV29-1 and TRBJ2-2; maybe TRBD2 (6 bases). Germline V gene lookup returns CDR1 SQVTM and CDR2 ANQGSEA. The CDR3 runs to 13 residues. Trimming took 7 bases from V and 4 from J, leaving 13 bases between them. The CDR3 sequence is CSASRGSTGELFF. In DNA form, the CDR3 reads TGCAGCGCTAGCCGGGGGTCCACCGGGGAGCTGTTTTTT.

This clone was observed a few times. The V and J genes are TRBV5-6 and TRBJ1-2; maybe TRBD1 (6 bases). The CDR3 has 16 residues. Germline values: CDR1 SGHDT, CDR2 YYEEEE. V dropped 2 bases and J dropped 3 bases, with 17 bases sitting between them. Written as DNA, the CDR3 is TGTGCCAGCAGCTTCAGGGGACTGGAAGGGCACTATGGCTACACCTTC. The encoded protein is CASSFRGLEGHYGYTF.

V usage is TRBV6-5 and J usage is TRBJ2-2, with D perhaps TRBD1 or TRBD2 (6 bases each). Trimming took off 2 bases at V and 8 bases at J, with 12 bases between the two ends. Germline-derived CDR1 and CDR2 are MNHEY and SVGAGI. The CDR3 length is 14 residues. The CDR3: CASSYVGGRGELFF. The CDR3 DNA follows: TGTGCCAGCAGTTACGTCGGGGGCCGTGGGGAGCTGTTTTTT.

The chain is built from TRBV15 and TRBJ2-1; D perhaps matches TRBD1 (6 bases). Per the germline V gene, CDR1 is LNHNV and CDR2 is YYDKDF (reference sequence). V was shortened by 0 bases and J by 8 bases, with 11 bases between the two germline ends. The CDR3 covers 14 residues. CDR3 residues: CATSRDMGTHEQFF. The CDR3 nucleotides are TGTGCCACCAGCAGAGATATGGGGACACATGAGCAGTTCTTC.

The chain is built from TRBV5-8 and TRBJ1-4, with a possible D match to TRBD1 (5 bases). Trimming removed 4 bases from V and 7 bases from J, with 20 bases in between. This CDR3 spans 16 amino acids. CDR1 and CDR2 from the germline V gene are SGHTS and YDEGEE. The CDR3 DNA reads TGTGCCAGCAGCCGTACGGACACCTCAGGACCTGAAAAACTGTTTTTT. Protein sequence: CASSRTDTSGPEKLFF.

This clone was recorded only once. The chain uses TRBV5-1 and TRBJ2-1; 12 bases are a match to TRBD2. V was pared by 5 bases and J by 9 bases, with 9 bases of the junction left unmatched. The CDR3 sequence is 15 residues long. The germline V gene encodes CDR1 SGHRS and CDR2 YFSETQ. The CDR3 loop reads CASSQLAGGPGEQFF. Written as DNA, the CDR3 is TGCGCCAGCAGTCAGCTAGCGGGAGGGCCCGGTGAGCAGTTCTTC.

This clone has a handful of counts. The rearrangement uses TRBV7-9 and TRBJ2-7; tentatively, D is TRBD2 (5 bases). V shed 7 bases and J shed 2 bases, with 15 bases lying between them. The V gene's germline CDR1 is SEHNR and CDR2 FQNEAQ (reference sequence). The CDR3 extends over 14 amino acids. The CDR3 sequence is CASTPWSGPYEQYF. CDR3 nucleotide sequence: TGTGCCAGCACCCCTTGGAGCGGCCCCTACGAGCAGTACTTC.

Of note for this clone: It is unclear where the CDR3 begins or ends on the DNA, so no DNA is shown, and the CDR3 is as TCRdb lists it. Other DNA sequences of this sample code for an identical CDR3. The chain combines TRBV20-1 with TRBJ2-3. CDR1 and CDR2 (germline): DFQATT, SNEGSKA (reference sequence). The CDR3 comprises 11 residues, both ends counted. The CDR3 region is CSASVADTQYF.

The J gene is TRBJ2-1, the V gene TRBV19; D remains unclear. The CDR3 spans 12 residues. Germline V lookup: CDR1 LNHDA, CDR2 SQIVND (reference sequence). V lost 5 bases and J 7 bases, leaving 9 bases between the germline ends. CDR3: CASSPNRNEQFF. The CDR3 DNA is TGTGCCAGTAGTCCCAACCGGAATGAGCAGTTCTTC.

The chain couples TRBV5-1 to TRBJ2-7, with D unclear. V was trimmed by 4 bases and J by 0 bases, leaving 17 bases between them. In germline, CDR1 is SGHRS, CDR2 YFSETQ. The length of the CDR3 is 16 residues. This CDR3 is CASSPRTQTGSYEQYF. The CDR3 coding sequence is TGCGCCAGCAGCCCTAGGACCCAAACGGGCTCCTACGAGCAGTACTTC.

The J gene is TRBJ2-7, the V gene TRBV6-6; D gene ambiguous. The CDR3 has 13 residues. The germline CDR1 and CDR2 sequences are MNHNY and SVGAGI (reference sequence). V dropped 0 bases and J dropped 7 bases, with 10 bases sitting between them. The CDR3, as DNA: TGTGCCAGCAGTTACTCGGCGAATGGGGAGCAGTACTTC. It specifies CASSYSANGEQYF.

This chain uses TRBV9 with TRBJ2-1, with 12 positions matching TRBD2. The length of the CDR3 is 15 residues. The V gene end was trimmed by 3 bases and the J gene end by 14 bases; junction bases not matched to a gene: 12. Germline CDR1 reads SGDLS; CDR2 reads YYNGEE. The CDR3 coding sequence is TGTGCCAGCAGCGCCACTAGCGGGAGGACCCATCCCAAGTTCTTC. Its translation is CASSATSGRTHPKFF.

This clone was counted once. The chain uses TRBV29-1 and TRBJ1-1; D unresolved. The CDR3 is 14 residues long. Germline V gene sequence: CDR1 SQVTM, CDR2 ANQGSEA. Trimming shortened V by 4 bases and J by 7 bases, and 19 bases separated the two germline ends. The DNA for the CDR3 is TGCAGCGTTGGGAGGCAGGTAGGGTTGTATGAAGCTTTCTTT. Translating gives CSVGRQVGLYEAFF.

The gene calls are TRBV27 and TRBJ2-3, with no clear D. V gave up 4 bases and J gave up 2 bases, with 4 bases separating them. The germline CDR1 and CDR2 sequences are MNHEY and SMNVEV (reference sequence). CDR3 length equals 12 residues. CDR3 sequence reads: CASSSNTDTQYF. The CDR3 DNA follows: TGTGCCAGCAGTTCCAACACAGATACGCAGTATTTT.

This chain connects TRBV19 to TRBJ2-7; the match to TRBD1 covers 7 bases. V lost 6 bases and J lost 3; bases outside the gene matches: 5. The germline V gene encodes CDR1 LNHDA and CDR2 SQIVND (reference sequence). This CDR3 contains 13 residues. CDR3 sequence (DNA): TGTGCCAGTAGCCCGGGACAGATCTACGAGCAGTACTTC. Protein sequence: CASSPGQIYEQYF.

The chain employs TRBV5-1 and TRBJ1-1; possible D gene TRBD1, 6 bases. V was shortened by 0 bases and J by 1 base, with 13 bases between the two germline ends. Germline V gene sequence: CDR1 SGHRS, CDR2 YFSETQ. The CDR3 is 16 residues long. The CDR3 here is CASSLVAGAGNTEAFF. The CDR3 nucleotides are TGCGCCAGCAGCTTGGTGGCGGGGGCTGGGAACACTGAAGCTTTCTTT. The complete variable domain, with remaining parts taken from reference TRBV5-1 and TRBJ1-1, reads KAGVTQTPRYLIKTRGQQVTLSCSPISGHRSVSWYQQTPGQGLQFLFEYFSETQRNKGNFPGRFSGRQFSNSRSEMNVSTLELGDSALYLCASSLVAGAGNTEAFFGQGTRLTVV.

The table lists this clone with many counts. This chain joins TRBV7-9 and TRBJ2-7; D is ambiguous. V lost 5 bases, J lost 6 bases, and 11 bases lay in between. The CDR3 spans 12 residues. From germline, CDR1 is SEHNR and CDR2 FQNEAQ (reference sequence). The CDR3 loop is CASSIKGLEQYF. The CDR3 DNA follows: TGTGCCAGCAGCATAAAAGGCCTCGAGCAGTACTTC.

The chain uses TRBV6-6 and TRBJ2-7; D may be TRBD1 (5 bases). V was cut by 4 bases and J by 6 bases, with 13 bases left in between. Germline V gene sequence: CDR1 MNHNY, CDR2 SVGAGI (reference sequence). This CDR3 is 13 amino acids long. The DNA for the CDR3 is TGTGCCAGCAGTTTCTCCGTAGGGGCCGAGCAGTACTTC. Residues: CASSFSVGAEQYF.

J is TRBJ2-4 and V is TRBV7-2; the match to TRBD2 covers 11 bases. The CDR3 loop spans 18 amino acids. CDR1 is SGHTA, CDR2 FQGNSA, per germline. Unmatched junction bases numbered 8, after V lost 4 bases and J lost 0 bases. The CDR3 DNA sequence: TGTGCCAGCAGCTACGTAGCGGGGGGGAAACTAGCCAAAAACATTCAGTACTTC. Amino acids: CASSYVAGGKLAKNIQYF.

The chain uses TRBV28 and TRBJ2-7; D not resolved. CDR3 length: 13 residues. The V gene lost 2 bases and the J gene lost 5 bases, with 10 bases spanning the gap. Germline values: CDR1 MDHEN, CDR2 SYDVKM. The CDR3 region has the DNA TGTGCCAGCAGTTTACTTGGATCCCACGAGCAGTACTTC. Translation gives CASSLLGSHEQYF.

This clone appeared a single time. Written as DNA, the CDR3 is TGTGCCAGCAGCCCCCATCGGAGGGTAGGAGATACGCAGTATTTT. This codes for CASSPHRRVGDTQYF. The chain uses TRBV14 and TRBJ2-3, with D possibly TRBD2 on 6 matching bases. Germline lookup yields CDR1 SGHDN and CDR2 FVKESK. The CDR3 has 15 residues. V was shortened by 4 bases and J by 5 bases, with 16 bases between the two germline ends.

This chain joins TRBV6-6 and TRBJ1-3, with unresolved D. V lost 2 bases and J 4 bases, leaving 3 bases between the germline ends. The CDR3 spans 12 residues. Germline CDR1 reads MNHNY; CDR2 reads SVGAGI (reference sequence). CDR3 loop: CASSYLGNTIYF. The CDR3, as DNA: TGTGCCAGCAGTTACCTGGGAAACACCATATATTTT.